This T cell receptor beta chain came from a study of blood T cells in healthy people across ages. A second PCR of roughly 7 to 11 cycles used a sample-barcoded 5' primer and a J-beta primer mix. There were at least 3 million CDR3-containing paired-end reads obtained from each sample. TCRdb reprocessed the 5' RACE reads via MiXCR and lists one record per CDR3 protein. The table shows 550,000 to 750,000 distinct CDR3 sequences, with over 20% occurring only once. Notes on this clonotype: Its antigen remains unknown.

Every participating donor contributed about 10 milliliters of peripheral blood through a draw. The CDR3 runs to 14 residues. Trimming shortened V by 2 bases and J by 2 bases, and 7 bases separated the two germline ends. Regarding the study as a whole: For the donors, CMV status was unknown and possibly confounded expanded clonotype changes.

This sequence originates from a man in his 70s in good health. Sequencing input: blood. The rearrangement joins TRBV12-3 or TRBV12-4 to TRBJ1-3; tentative D call: TRBD1 (5 bases). The CDR3 sequence: CASSLLQAGNTIYF. CDR3 DNA sequence: TGTGCCAGCAGTTTATTACAGGCTGGAAACACCATATATTTT.